These 20 T cell receptor beta chains came from one sample sequenced in a study of T cells after yellow fever vaccination. MiXCR was run by TCRdb on the 5' RACE reads, yielding one entry per CDR3 protein. This sample has 120,000 to 150,000 distinct CDR3 sequences; about 7.7% occur once, and the top ten carry about 0.73%. The starting material was CD4+ T cells sorted from PBMCs, obtained 5 days after the yellow fever booster vaccination. The receptors shown here come from a man younger than 45 who received the YFV17D yellow fever vaccine.

This clonotype appeared many times. The chain uses TRBV6-5 and TRBJ2-1; 10 positions agree with TRBD1. Germline V lookup: CDR1 MNHEY, CDR2 SVGAGI. J lost 8 bases, V lost 5 bases, and 9 bases had no gene match. The CDR3 is 15 amino acids. The CDR3 reads CASSTNRDRGHEQFF. The CDR3 region has the DNA TGTGCCAGCAGTACGAACCGGGACAGGGGCCATGAGCAGTTCTTC.

Concerning this clonotype itself: A much larger clone sits a single nucleotide away, making a read error possible. This sequence joins TRBV7-8 and TRBJ2-2; D ambiguous. Germline V gene lookup returns CDR1 SGHVS and CDR2 FQNEAQ. V lost 1 base to trimming and J lost 12 bases, with 12 bases between them. This CDR3 has 13 amino acids. Written as DNA, the CDR3 is TGTGCCAGCAGCTTAGGTGCTGGCAGGAAGCTGTTTTTT. Its translation: CASSLGAGRKLFF.

This clonotype was recorded at least ten times. The chain carries TRBV7-2 and TRBJ2-3; the D gene is possibly TRBD2 (5 bases). V was trimmed by 5 bases and J by 1 base, leaving 10 bases between them. CDR1 is SGHTA, CDR2 FQGNSA, per germline. CDR3 length: 14 residues. As DNA, the CDR3 is TGTGCCAGCAGCCCGGACTTCGGCACAGATACGCAGTATTTT. Encoded protein: CASSPDFGTDTQYF.

This clonotype was seen more than once but under ten times. This chain uses TRBV19 with TRBJ1-5, with 8 bases aligning to TRBD1. The V gene's germline CDR1 is LNHDA and CDR2 SQIVND (reference sequence). V lost 7 bases to trimming and J lost 5 bases; unmatched junction nucleotides: 7. The CDR3 sequence is 14 residues long. DNA of the CDR3: TGTGCCAGTAAAGAGGACAGGGCTTATCAGCCCCAGCATTTT. Translating it yields CASKEDRAYQPQHF.

This clonotype was picked up many times. The chain employs TRBV7-2 and TRBJ2-4; D unresolved. The CDR3 loop spans 15 amino acids. The germline V and J ends were trimmed by 3 bases and 5 bases, with 14 bases remaining between them. CDR1 is SGHTA, CDR2 FQGNSA, per germline. The CDR3 DNA sequence: TGTGCCAGCAGCTTTGCCGTGACGTATCAAAACATTCAGTACTTC. It codes for CASSFAVTYQNIQYF.

This clonotype was detected many times. V and J are TRBV7-2 and TRBJ2-3; D unclear. Germline CDR1 reads SGHTA; CDR2 reads FQGNSA. The CDR3 is 16 amino acids. V lost 6 bases to trimming and J lost 0 bases, with 16 bases between them. CDR3 protein: CASRGSSTGSTDTQYF. Here the CDR3 DNA reads TGTGCCAGCAGGGGTTCGTCTACGGGTAGCACAGATACGCAGTATTTT. The full variable domain, with the rest looked up from reference TRBV7-2 and TRBJ2-3, is GAGVSQSPSNKVTEKGKDVELRCDPISGHTALYWYRQSLGQGLEFLIYFQGNSAPDKSGLPSDRFSAERTGGSVSTLTIQRTQQEDSAVYLCASRGSSTGSTDTQYFGPGTRLTVL.

This clonotype was picked up many times. The V call is TRBV10-3, the J call TRBJ2-7; 11 positions match TRBD2. Germline-derived CDR1 and CDR2 are ENHRY and SYGVKD. The CDR3 totals 14 residues. The ends lost 5 bases at V and 3 bases at J; junction bases unmatched: 3. CDR3 DNA: TGTGCCATCAGTCCTAGCGGGAGGAGCTACGAGCAGTACTTC. Protein product: CAISPSGRSYEQYF.

This clonotype was observed at least ten times. V is TRBV11-2 and J is TRBJ2-1, with 8 nucleotides matching TRBD2. The germline gives CDR1 SGHAT, CDR2 FQNNGV. The CDR3 loop spans 17 amino acids. Unmatched junction bases numbered 12, after V lost 3 bases and J lost 5 bases. The CDR3, as DNA: TGTGCCAGCAGCTTGTGGAGCGGGAGAGGTTCGCACAATGAGCAGTTCTTC. Translating it yields CASSLWSGRGSHNEQFF. The variable domain in full, completed from reference TRBV11-2 and TRBJ2-1, reads EAGVAQSPRYKIIEKRQSVAFWCNPISGHATLYWYQQILGQGPKLLIQFQNNGVVDDSQLPKDRFSAERLKGVDSTLKIQPAKLEDSAVYLCASSLWSGRGSHNEQFFGPGTRLTVL.

The sample holds many counts of this clonotype. V is TRBV6-2 or TRBV6-3 and J is TRBJ2-1; a possible D gene is TRBD2 (6 bases). The CDR3 is 15 residues long. The V gene lost 0 bases and the J gene lost 7 bases, with 13 bases spanning the gap. Germline CDR1 MNHEY, CDR2 SVGEGT. The CDR3 loop is CASSYSGDFLNEQFF. The CDR3 region has the DNA TGTGCCAGCAGTTACTCGGGGGACTTCTTAAATGAGCAGTTCTTC.

This clonotype occurred many times. The rearrangement joins TRBV3-1 to TRBJ2-5; D gene unclear. The germline CDR1 and CDR2 sequences are LGHDT and YNNKEL (reference sequence). The CDR3 is 13 residues long. V was shortened by 1 base and J by 3 bases, with 6 bases between the two germline ends. CDR3 sequence reads: CASSQAGKETQYF. CDR3 DNA sequence: TGTGCCAGCAGCCAAGCAGGTAAAGAGACCCAGTACTTC.

About this clonotype: A much larger clone sits a single nucleotide away, making a read error possible. The chain couples TRBV10-3 to TRBJ1-4, with D possibly matching TRBD1 (5 bases). The CDR3 is 16 amino acids. The ends were cut back, 1 base at V and 7 bases at J, with 16 bases in the middle. Per the germline V gene, CDR1 is ENHRY and CDR2 is SYGVKD. CDR3 amino acids: CAISELGGVLGEKLFF. CDR3 nucleotide sequence: TGTGCCATCAGTGAGTTAGGAGGGGTGCTTGGTGAAAAACTGTTTTTT.

As DNA, the CDR3 is TGTGCCAGCAGTCTCAGACAGGAATACACTGAAGCTTTCTTT. It translates to CASSLRQEYTEAFF. This rearrangement joins TRBV12-3 or TRBV12-4 to TRBJ1-1; maybe TRBD1 (6 bases). The CDR3 runs to 14 residues. Trimming took 5 bases from V and 3 from J, leaving 13 bases between them.

The genes are TRBV29-1 and TRBJ1-1, with no clear D. Trimming stripped 4 bases from V and 0 bases from J, with 6 bases between. This CDR3 comprises 12 residues. Germline CDR1 and CDR2: SQVTM and ANQGSEA. The CDR3: CSVGGMNTEAFF. The CDR3 DNA reads TGCAGCGTTGGAGGAATGAACACTGAAGCTTTCTTT.

This clonotype was counted many times. The V call is TRBV6-2 or TRBV6-3, the J call TRBJ1-5; D is unclear. Germline CDR1 is MNHEY and CDR2 is SVGEGT. The V and J ends lost 5 bases and 7 bases respectively, with 6 bases between them. The CDR3 is made up of 11 amino acids. The CDR3 protein is CASSNGQPQHF. The CDR3 bases are TGTGCCAGCAGTAACGGACAGCCCCAGCATTTT.

The table lists this clonotype with many counts. The chain joins TRBV6-5 to TRBJ2-1; D not resolved. V was shortened by 0 bases and J by 2 bases, with 11 bases between the two germline ends. The CDR3 spans 16 residues. CDR1 and CDR2 from the germline V gene are MNHEY and SVGAGI. The CDR3 is CASSYSDLLTYNEQFF. The CDR3 region has the DNA TGTGCCAGCAGTTACTCGGACCTCCTTACCTACAATGAGCAGTTCTTC.

This clonotype was observed many times. V and J are TRBV9 and TRBJ2-7; 9 bases fit TRBD1. CDR1 is SGDLS and CDR2 is YYNGEE in the germline V gene. J lost 4 bases, V lost 4 bases, and 6 bases had no gene match. The CDR3 is 14 amino acids. Written as DNA, the CDR3 is TGTGCCAGCAGCCCAAGACAGGGGGGGTACGAGCAGTACTTC. Translated, it gives CASSPRQGGYEQYF.

This clonotype was seen at least ten times. The chain recombines TRBV20-1 with TRBJ1-4; D might be TRBD1 (6 bases). CDR1 DFQATT and CDR2 SNEGSKA come from the germline V gene (reference sequence). Trimming cost V 5 bases and J 8 bases, with 12 bases left between them. The CDR3 runs 12 residues. The CDR3 bases are TGCAGTGCTTCCTCAGGGGACGAAAAACTGTTTTTT. It is translated as CSASSGDEKLFF.

The table lists this clonotype with a few counts. The chain carries TRBV28 and TRBJ1-1; D unresolved. The CDR3 loop spans 14 amino acids. The germline CDR1 and CDR2 sequences are MDHEN and SYDVKM. The ends were cut back, 3 bases at V and 6 bases at J, with 14 bases in the middle. CDR3 sequence reads: CASSFFRSHAEAFF. Here the CDR3 DNA reads TGTGCCAGCAGTTTTTTCAGATCCCACGCTGAAGCTTTCTTT.

This clonotype was seen at least ten times. This chain links TRBV11-2 with TRBJ2-7; possible D gene TRBD1, 5 bases. The V end was cut by 5 bases, the J end by 7 bases, with 18 bases between. CDR1 and CDR2 (germline): SGHAT, FQNNGV. This CDR3 spans 14 amino acids. CDR3 bases: TGTGCCAGCAGCGAGAACGGACGGTCAGGGGAGCAGTACTTC. Translation gives CASSENGRSGEQYF.

The genes are TRBV15 and TRBJ2-1, with D hard to call. CDR1 and CDR2 (germline): LNHNV, YYDKDF (reference sequence). The CDR3 covers 13 residues. V dropped 3 bases and J dropped 3 bases, with 6 bases sitting between them. CDR3 residues: CATSSRFYNEQFF. The CDR3 region has the DNA TGTGCCACCAGCAGTCGATTCTACAATGAGCAGTTCTTC. The entire variable domain, with the rest obtained from reference TRBV15 and TRBJ2-1, is as follows: DAMVIQNPRYQVTQFGKPVTLSCSQTLNHNVMYWYQQKSSQAPKLLFHYYDKDFNNEADTPDNFQSRRPNTSFCFLDIRSPGLGDTAMYLCATSSRFYNEQFFGPGTRLTVL.